In its sample, the clone carrying this TCR beta chain was seen many times. Its antigen remains unknown. These data are taken from a study of molecular identifiers for immune sequencing clone quantification. Across the whole study: Four of five splits of RNA from roughly 20,000 or 100,000 naive CD8 cells were sequenced in replicates.

V lost 6 bases, J lost 3 bases, and 10 bases stayed unmatched. Germline CDR1 is LNHDA and CDR2 is SQIVND (reference sequence). The CDR3 is made up of 15 amino acids. Using a CD8+CD4-CCR7+CD45RA+ phenotype, naive CD8 T cells were sorted. Via MiXCR, TCRdb re-called the PCR reads, giving one row per CDR3 protein. The top ten hold 0.81% of the sample, which has more than 250,000 distinct CDR3 sequences, around 21% seen once. General study points: Clones with over 20 RNA copies captured over 99% of effector molecules but under 1% of naive ones.

The sample consisted of naive CD8+ T cells from blood, with Jurkat cell RNA spiked in. Subset noted: FACS-sorted CD8+CD4-CCR7+CD45RA+ naive T cells. The V gene is TRBV19, the J gene TRBJ2-7; 8 bases are a match to TRBD2. The receptor was isolated from a human donor in good health. Some libraries in this study had Jurkat cell RNA spiked in. CDR3 nucleotides: TGTGCCAGTAGCGGTCCGGGACTAGGGGACTACGAGCAGTACTTC. It yields the protein CASSGPGLGDYEQYF.